One and the same sample provided the 30 T cell receptor beta chains below, sequenced in a study of T cells in Graves' hyperthyroidism and ophthalmopathy. Regions amplified from RNA transcripts were the TCR beta CDR3 regions. The primer set for the first-round RT-PCR of the TCR CDR3 was HTBI. From the multiplex PCR reads, TCRdb called clonotypes with MiXCR, one entry per CDR3 protein. The sample holds 550,000 to 600,000 distinct CDR3 sequences, approximately 15% seen once. Sequencing was performed on blood. Receptor source: a woman under 30 with Graves' ophthalmopathy.

This clonotype has a count of ten or more. The CDR3: CASSVTGLSYEQYF. The CDR3, as DNA: TGTGCCAGCAGCGTAACGGGGCTATCCTACGAGCAGTACTTC. The chain has TRBV9 and TRBJ2-7; D assignment may be TRBD1 or TRBD2 (5 bases each). CDR3 length: 14 residues. Trimming left V 1 base short and J 1 base short, with 9 bases between. Looked up from germline, CDR1 is SGDLS and CDR2 is YYNGEE.

This clonotype showed up many times. The V call is TRBV2, the J call TRBJ1-1, with 12 bases fitting TRBD1. The CDR3 length is 15 residues. Trimming cost V 8 bases and J 7 bases; bases outside gene matches: 11. Per germline, CDR1 SNHLY and CDR2 FYNNEI. The CDR3 nucleotides are TGTGCCAGCTCAATGGAGGGACAGGGGGCGTTTGAAGCTTTCTTT. Amino acids: CASSMEGQGAFEAFF.

There are many counts of this clonotype. V is TRBV28 and J is TRBJ1-1, with TRBD1 as a possible D gene (5 bases). The ends were cut back, 6 bases at V and 3 bases at J, with 20 bases in the middle. The germline gives CDR1 MDHEN, CDR2 SYDVKM. The length of the CDR3 is 16 residues. The CDR3 here is CASRWGYRITDTEAFF. For the CDR3, the DNA is TGTGCCAGCAGATGGGGGTACAGGATTACAGACACTGAAGCTTTCTTT.

This clonotype was counted many times. CDR3 nucleotide sequence: TGTGCCAGCACAGGGGTCTACTATGGCTACACCTTC. Its protein is CASTGVYYGYTF. The chain carries TRBV12-3 or TRBV12-4 and TRBJ1-2, with D perhaps TRBD1 (6 bases). V was cut by 7 bases and J by 3 bases, with 9 bases left in between. This CDR3 is built from 12 residues.

In its sample, this clonotype was seen many times. The CDR3 spells CATWAPQETQYF. In DNA form, the CDR3 reads TGTGCCACTTGGGCCCCTCAAGAGACCCAGTACTTC. J is TRBJ2-5 and V is TRBV28; no clear D gene. The germline V and J ends were trimmed by 10 bases and 2 bases, with 11 bases remaining between them. The germline V gene encodes CDR1 MDHEN and CDR2 SYDVKM. CDR3 size: 12 residues. Full variable domain (outside the CDR3, taken from reference TRBV28 and TRBJ2-5): DVKVTQSSRYLVKRTGEKVFLECVQDMDHENMFWYRQDPGLGLRLIYFSYDVKMKEKGDIPEGYSVSREKKERFSLILESASTNQTSMYLCATWAPQETQYFGPGTRLLVL.

With respect to this clonotype: Being one base from a much bigger clone, this may be a read error. The V gene is TRBV12-3 or TRBV12-4, the J gene TRBJ1-1, with D tentatively TRBD1 (6 bases). V lost 8 bases and J 5 bases, leaving 21 bases between the germline ends. The CDR3 has 15 amino acids. CDR3 loop: CASRVRRGARTEAFF. The CDR3 coding sequence is TGTGCCAGCCGAGTCCGTCGGGGGGCGCGAACTGAAGCTTTCTTT.

The chain has TRBV25-1 and TRBJ1-5; D gene ambiguous. Germline values: CDR1 MGHDK, CDR2 SYGVNS. Trimming left V 4 bases short and J 0 bases short, with 13 bases between. This CDR3 contains 16 residues. The DNA of the CDR3 is TGTGCCAGCAGTGGTGGCCGACTCCATAGCAATCAGCCCCAGCATTTT. It yields the protein CASSGGRLHSNQPQHF.

The chain has TRBV9 and TRBJ2-1; D is undetermined. The V end lost 0 bases, the J end lost 9 bases, and 10 bases lay between the germline ends. The CDR3 is 13 residues long. Per germline, CDR1 SGDLS and CDR2 YYNGEE. CDR3 residues: CASSVGWVGEQFF. CDR3 in DNA: TGTGCCAGCAGCGTAGGTTGGGTCGGTGAGCAGTTCTTC.

This clonotype showed up many times. This chain links TRBV11-3 with TRBJ2-7; D is perhaps TRBD2 (6 bases). The CDR3 is made up of 15 amino acids. Trimming cost V 5 bases and J 4 bases, with 18 bases left between them. Per the germline V gene, CDR1 is SGHNT and CDR2 is YENEEA. For the CDR3, the DNA is TGTGCCAGCAGCATACAAGGGGACTTCACATACGAGCAGTACTTC. This codes for CASSIQGDFTYEQYF.

Ten or more counts support this clonotype. The chain combines TRBV28 with TRBJ2-3; 13 bases line up with TRBD2. V dropped 5 bases and J dropped 3; count of bases not matched to a gene: 8. CDR1 and CDR2 from the germline V gene are MDHEN and SYDVKM. The CDR3 loop spans 17 amino acids. CDR3: CASSLGLAGVKTDTQYF. The CDR3 region has the DNA TGTGCCAGCAGTCTAGGACTAGCGGGAGTAAAAACAGATACGCAGTATTTT.

In this sample, this clonotype turned up many times. V gene TRBV20-1 combines with J gene TRBJ2-7, with 8 positions matching TRBD2. In germline, CDR1 is DFQATT, CDR2 SNEGSKA (reference sequence). CDR3 length equals 12 residues. CDR3: CSTPRLAGEQYF. The CDR3 DNA follows: TGCAGCACCCCGCGGCTAGCGGGCGAGCAGTACTTC.

V usage is TRBV10-3 and J usage is TRBJ2-1; D is possibly TRBD2 (7 bases). Germline lookup yields CDR1 ENHRY and CDR2 SYGVKD. This CDR3 contains 14 residues. Trimming stripped 4 bases from V and 3 bases from J, with 10 bases between. The DNA of the CDR3 is TGTGCCATCAGTGGCGGGGGCTACTACAATGAGCAGTTCTTC. Its protein product is CAISGGGYYNEQFF.

This clonotype was counted many times. V gene TRBV29-1 combines with J gene TRBJ2-7; 8 bases line up with TRBD1. Trimming took 7 bases from V and 0 from J; bases not matched to a gene: 8. The length of the CDR3 is 14 residues. The germline gives CDR1 SQVTM, CDR2 ANQGSEA. CDR3 sequence: CSAADRVGSYEQYF. CDR3 coding DNA: TGCAGCGCCGCGGACAGGGTGGGCTCCTACGAGCAGTACTTC.

The rearrangement uses TRBV7-6 and TRBJ1-3, with D uncertain. CDR1 SGHVS and CDR2 FNYEAQ come from the germline V gene. The CDR3 runs to 14 residues. Trimming stripped 4 bases from V and 4 bases from J, with 11 bases between. CDR3: CASSSLTDGNTIYF. CDR3 bases: TGTGCCAGCAGCTCCCTGACGGACGGAAACACCATATATTTT.

A few counts support this clonotype. The J gene is TRBJ1-2, the V gene TRBV7-8; TRBD1 is a possible D gene (5 bases). From germline, CDR1 is SGHVS and CDR2 FQNEAQ. The CDR3 has 17 residues. V was cut by 4 bases and J by 2 bases, with 20 bases left in between. The CDR3, as DNA: TGTGCCAGCAGCTCATTCCCTCGGGGCGGACAAAACTATGGCTACACCTTC. Amino acids: CASSSFPRGGQNYGYTF.

This clonotype was detected ten times or more. V is TRBV7-8 and J is TRBJ2-3, with a possible D match to TRBD1 (6 bases). The germline gives CDR1 SGHVS, CDR2 FQNEAQ. This CDR3 has 13 residues. Trimming removed 0 bases from V and 6 bases from J, with 7 bases in between. The CDR3 reads CASSLARGDTQYF. The CDR3, as DNA: TGTGCCAGCAGCTTAGCGAGGGGGGATACGCAGTATTTT.

The chain employs TRBV19 and TRBJ2-5; 7 bases fit TRBD2. Germline-derived CDR1 and CDR2 are LNHDA and SQIVND (reference sequence). This CDR3 is 14 amino acids long. V was pared by 7 bases and J by 13 bases, with 18 bases of the junction left unmatched. CDR3 residues: CASKHVDFPGLTYF. CDR3 nucleotide sequence: TGTGCCAGTAAACACGTAGACTTTCCGGGACTAACGTACTTC.

The chain carries TRBV20-1 and TRBJ1-3; 8 nucleotides match TRBD1. There are 16 residues in the CDR3. Germline CDR1 and CDR2: DFQATT and SNEGSKA (reference sequence). V gave up 1 base and J gave up 2 bases; unmatched junction bases: 7. CDR3 residues: CSARVGQGVTGNTIYF. CDR3 bases: TGCAGTGCTAGAGTCGGACAGGGAGTAACTGGAAACACCATATATTTT.

The chain employs TRBV4-3 and TRBJ2-6; the match to TRBD1 covers 9 bases. V was pared by 2 bases and J by 3 bases, with 11 bases of the junction left unmatched. CDR1 LGHNA and CDR2 YSLEER come from the germline V gene. The CDR3 runs 19 residues. This CDR3 is CASSQRVPGQGFGANVLTF. DNA for the CDR3: TGCGCCAGCAGCCAAAGAGTCCCGGGACAGGGTTTTGGGGCCAACGTCCTGACTTTC.

At least ten counts were recorded for this clonotype. The chain has TRBV2 and TRBJ1-6; D is undetermined. Germline-derived CDR1 and CDR2 are SNHLY and FYNNEI. Trimming stripped 5 bases from V and 3 bases from J, with 11 bases between. The CDR3 loop spans 15 amino acids. CDR3 sequence: CASSQTDGYNSPLHF. The CDR3 DNA follows: TGTGCCAGCAGTCAGACGGACGGCTATAATTCACCCCTCCACTTT.

Ten or more counts support this clonotype. V gene TRBV7-3 combines with J gene TRBJ2-7; 12 nucleotides align to TRBD2. CDR1 and CDR2 from the germline V gene are SGHTA and FQGTGA. The CDR3 length is 15 residues. V was clipped by 0 bases and J by 5 bases; unmatched bases: 2. In DNA, the CDR3 is TGTGCCAGCAGCTTAACCCGACTAGCGGGAGACGAGCAGTACTTC. Its protein is CASSLTRLAGDEQYF.

The V gene is TRBV30, the J gene TRBJ2-3, with TRBD2 matching 15 bases. This CDR3 comprises 15 residues. The junction had 2 bases not matched to a gene; V was cut back by 0 bases and J by 7 bases. Germline-derived CDR1 and CDR2 are GTSNPN and SVGIG (reference sequence). CDR3 in amino acids: CAWSVGLAGGNTQYF. CDR3 in DNA: TGTGCCTGGAGTGTGGGACTAGCGGGAGGTAATACGCAGTATTTT.

This clonotype turned up a few times. The CDR3 DNA sequence: TGCAGCGTTGACCGCCTTTTGGGACTAGCGGGAGTGACAGATACGCAGTATTTT. Protein: CSVDRLLGLAGVTDTQYF. This chain links TRBV29-1 with TRBJ2-3; 14 nucleotides align to TRBD2. This CDR3 is built from 18 residues. Unmatched junction bases numbered 11, after V lost 3 bases and J lost 3 bases. Germline V gene lookup returns CDR1 SQVTM and CDR2 ANQGSEA.

This clonotype has ten or more counts. J is TRBJ1-1 and V is TRBV2, with no clear D. Germline V lookup: CDR1 SNHLY, CDR2 FYNNEI. The length of the CDR3 is 13 residues. Trimming removed 8 bases from V and 2 bases from J, with 12 bases in between. CDR3 coding DNA: TGTGCCAGCCCGCCACAGAGCAACACTGAAGCTTTCTTT. Translating gives CASPPQSNTEAFF.

The genes are TRBV7-9 and TRBJ2-7; D uncertain. Germline V gives CDR1 SEHNR, CDR2 FQNEAQ (reference sequence). V lost 9 bases to trimming and J lost 3 bases, with 6 bases between them. CDR3 length: 10 amino acids. CDR3: CARTVYEQYF. The CDR3 DNA follows: TGTGCCAGAACAGTCTACGAGCAGTACTTC. Combining the CDR3 with reference TRBV7-9 and TRBJ2-7 gives the whole variable domain DTGVSQNPRHKITKRGQNVTFRCDPISEHNRLYWYRQTLGQGPEFLTYFQNEAQLEKSRLLSDRFSAERPKGSFSTLEIQRTEQGDSAMYLCARTVYEQYFGPGTRLTVT.

This clonotype was picked up many times. The gene calls are TRBV11-3 and TRBJ1-1; TRBD1 is a possible D gene (6 bases). The CDR3 length is 14 residues. The ends were cut back, 4 bases at V and 1 base at J, with 10 bases in the middle. The germline V gene encodes CDR1 SGHNT and CDR2 YENEEA. CDR3 protein: CASSSLGANTEAFF. The CDR3 nucleotides are TGTGCCAGCAGCTCATTGGGGGCGAACACTGAAGCTTTCTTT. Based on the CDR3 plus reference TRBV11-3 and TRBJ1-1, the full variable domain is EAGVVQSPRYKIIEKKQPVAFWCNPISGHNTLYWYLQNLGQGPELLIRYENEEAVDDSQLPKDRFSAERLKGVDSTLKIQPAELGDSAVYLCASSSLGANTEAFFGQGTRLTVV.

This clonotype has more than one count but fewer than ten. The rearrangement uses TRBV20-1 and TRBJ1-5, with D possibly TRBD1 on 5 matching bases. Trimming took off 0 bases at V and 3 bases at J, with 15 bases between the two ends. The CDR3 totals 16 residues. In germline, CDR1 is DFQATT, CDR2 SNEGSKA (reference sequence). CDR3 DNA sequence: TGCAGTGCTAGAGAGGGACTGAGGAAATACAATCAGCCCCAGCATTTT. Translated: CSAREGLRKYNQPQHF.

This clonotype was picked up a small number of times. CDR3 in amino acids: CATDPPEQYF. For the CDR3, the DNA is TGTGCCACCGACCCCCCCGAGCAGTACTTC. The V gene is TRBV24-1, the J gene TRBJ2-7; D is unclear. Germline CDR1 reads KGHDR; CDR2 reads SFDVKD. V dropped 9 bases and J dropped 6 bases, with 8 bases sitting between them. The CDR3 runs to 10 residues.

This clonotype was detected only a few times. The genes are TRBV30 and TRBJ1-3; no reliable D call. V was cut by 4 bases and J by 2 bases, with 12 bases left in between. Germline CDR1 and CDR2: GTSNPN and SVGIG (reference sequence). The CDR3 length is 14 residues. CDR3: CAWTPGPTGNTIYF. The CDR3 region has the DNA TGTGCCTGGACCCCAGGACCTACTGGAAACACCATATATTTT.

This clonotype was seen repeatedly, ten times or more. CDR3: CASSLAAQIQETQYF. The CDR3 DNA reads TGTGCCAGCAGCTTAGCGGCCCAGATCCAAGAGACCCAGTACTTC. The chain is built from TRBV7-2 and TRBJ2-5; no definite D call. The CDR3 consists of 15 residues. Trimming stripped 0 bases from V and 1 base from J, with 9 bases between. Germline loops: CDR1 SGHTA, CDR2 FQGNSA.